These 20 T cell receptor beta chains originate from one sample sequenced in a study of multiple sclerosis patients with progressive multifocal leukoencephalopathy. The repertoire was sequenced with immunoSEQ multiplex PCR; TCRdb's copy has only in-frame clones and lacks some. The sample comprises fewer than 40,000 clones, 70% to 90% of which are singletons, and about 1.5% rests with the top ten. Stated time point: before natalizumab initiation. Sequencing was done on a sample of PBMCs. These receptors came from a human donor with multiple sclerosis.

The V call is TRBV29-1, the J call TRBJ1-1; TRBD1 agrees at 8 bases. The V and J ends lost 1 base and 6 bases, in that order; junction bases with no gene match: 7. Germline V gives CDR1 SQVTM, CDR2 ANQGSEA. The CDR3 contains 14 residues. Here the CDR3 DNA reads TGCAGCGTTGAAGGACAGGGGAAAAAACCTGAAGCTTTCTTT. Translation gives CSVEGQGKKPEAFF.

The chain combines TRBV7-9 with TRBJ2-7; D gene unclear. Trimming shortened V by 4 bases and J by 0 bases, and 10 bases separated the two germline ends. The CDR3 spans 14 residues. Germline-derived CDR1 and CDR2 are SEHNR and FQNEAQ (reference sequence). This CDR3 reads CASSSDGRSYEQYF. The CDR3 nucleotides are TGTGCCAGCAGCTCGGACGGCCGCTCCTACGAGCAGTACTTC.

The chain recombines TRBV18 with TRBJ2-3; 7 positions agree with TRBD2. This CDR3 comprises 13 residues. Per germline, CDR1 KGHSH and CDR2 LQKENI. The V and J ends lost 3 bases and 5 bases, in that order; junction bases with no gene match: 2. In nucleotides, the CDR3 is TGTGCCAGCTCACCGGGAGGGCTAGATACGCAGTATTTT. It translates to CASSPGGLDTQYF. The full variable domain, rest sourced from reference TRBV18 and TRBJ2-3, is NAGVMQNPRHLVRRRGQEARLRCSPMKGHSHVYWYRQLPEEGLKFMVYLQKENIIDESGMPKERFSAEFPKEGPSILRIQQVVRGDSAAYFCASSPGGLDTQYFGPGTRLTVL.

The chain employs TRBV5-6 and TRBJ2-7; 8 bases line up with TRBD2. This CDR3 is built from 15 residues. Germline lookup yields CDR1 SGHDT and CDR2 YYEEEE. J was trimmed by 4 bases and V by 4 bases; bases with no gene match: 10. The CDR3 reads CASSRFGAGGYEQYF. CDR3 in DNA: TGTGCCAGCAGCCGCTTTGGCGCGGGAGGATACGAGCAGTACTTC.

The V and J genes are TRBV6-1 and TRBJ1-1, with D unclear. V gave up 10 bases and J gave up 5 bases, with 17 bases separating them. Germline V CDR1 and CDR2: MNHNS, SASEGT. CDR3 size: 13 residues. The CDR3 spells CATLLYVGTEAFF. The CDR3 DNA reads as TGTGCCACCCTTTTGTACGTTGGGACTGAAGCTTTCTTT.

This clone was seen a handful of times. In DNA, the CDR3 is TGCGCCAGCAGCCAAGTGGTCTGGGGATTTGAAGATGAAGCTTTCTTT. It specifies CASSQVVWGFEDEAFF. The rearrangement uses TRBV4-3 and TRBJ1-1; D unresolved. The V gene lost 1 base and the J gene lost 7 bases, with 19 bases spanning the gap. The CDR3 covers 16 residues. Germline V lookup: CDR1 LGHNA, CDR2 YSLEER.

The chain links TRBV4-1 to TRBJ1-4; a possible D gene is TRBD1 (5 bases). V lost 0 bases and J 6 bases, leaving 20 bases between the germline ends. Germline CDR1 MGHRA, CDR2 YSYEKL. The CDR3 contains 18 residues. Here the CDR3 DNA reads TGCGCCAGCAGCCAAGATCTGGTCAGGGCCCTTGCGCATGAAAAACTGTTTTTT. Protein sequence: CASSQDLVRALAHEKLFF.

The rearrangement uses TRBV28 and TRBJ2-3; D not resolved. Germline V lookup: CDR1 MDHEN, CDR2 SYDVKM. The V end was cut by 5 bases, the J end by 0 bases, with 15 bases between. There are 16 residues in the CDR3. The CDR3 loop reads CASSPVFGQSTDTQYF. The CDR3 bases are TGTGCCAGCAGTCCAGTCTTCGGGCAAAGCACAGATACGCAGTATTTT.

This chain joins TRBV19 and TRBJ1-4; D remains unclear. Germline CDR1 is LNHDA and CDR2 is SQIVND (reference sequence). The V gene lost 3 bases and the J gene lost 3 bases, with 11 bases spanning the gap. The CDR3 runs to 15 residues. CDR3 nucleotide sequence: TGTGCCAGTAGTATTATGGGGAGCTCTAATGAAAAACTGTTTTTT. Its translation is CASSIMGSSNEKLFF.

The rearrangement links TRBV5-1 to TRBJ2-3; D uncertain. From germline, CDR1 is SGHRS and CDR2 YFSETQ. The V and J ends lost 0 bases and 1 base respectively, with 9 bases between them. The length of the CDR3 is 15 residues. CDR3 bases: TGCGCCAGCAGCTTGGACGCCCGGGGCACAGATACGCAGTATTTT. This translates into CASSLDARGTDTQYF.

The chain links TRBV5-6 to TRBJ1-2, with a possible D match to TRBD1 (6 bases). V was cut by 2 bases and J by 8 bases, with 13 bases left in between. The germline gives CDR1 SGHDT, CDR2 YYEEEE. The CDR3 is made up of 13 amino acids. The CDR3 loop is CASSFRGGGGYTF. CDR3 DNA: TGTGCCAGCAGCTTTAGGGGGGGCGGAGGCTACACCTTC.

The chain combines TRBV15 with TRBJ2-7; TRBD2 matches 10 bases. The trim removed 6 bases at V and 4 bases at J, leaving 18 bases unmatched. The CDR3 is 18 residues long. Germline values: CDR1 LNHNV, CDR2 YYDKDF (reference sequence). The CDR3 bases are TGTGCCACCAGTCGAGCCCCTAGCGGGAGCCAGGGGGCATACGAGCAGTACTTC. Amino acids: CATSRAPSGSQGAYEQYF.

As to this clone: The same CDR3 can be traced to other DNA sequences in this sample. This sequence joins TRBV28 and TRBJ1-2; no firm D call. The CDR3 contains 12 residues. The germline V gene encodes CDR1 MDHEN and CDR2 SYDVKM. Trimming shortened V by 2 bases and J by 4 bases, and 5 bases separated the two germline ends. CDR3 in DNA: TGTGCCAGCAGTTTAGGTGGCTATGGCTACACCTTC. Translating it yields CASSLGGYGYTF.

V gene TRBV5-4 combines with J gene TRBJ1-1, with D hard to call. Germline CDR1 reads SGHNT; CDR2 reads YYREEE (reference sequence). The CDR3 runs 12 residues. With 3 bases removed from V and 11 bases from J, the gap between germline ends came to 14 bases. CDR3 loop: CASSWRRRSAFF. Here the CDR3 DNA reads TGTGCCAGCAGCTGGCGTCGGAGAAGCGCTTTCTTT.

The chain recombines TRBV14 with TRBJ2-3, with D perhaps TRBD1 (5 bases). V lost 4 bases to trimming and J lost 3 bases, with 11 bases between them. The length of the CDR3 is 14 residues. The germline CDR1 and CDR2 sequences are SGHDN and FVKESK. The CDR3 protein is CASSRQGVTDTQYF. For the CDR3, the DNA is TGTGCCAGCAGCCGGCAAGGGGTGACAGATACGCAGTATTTT. The full variable domain, completed using reference TRBV14 and TRBJ2-3, is EAGVTQFPSHSVIEKGQTVTLRCDPISGHDNLYWYRRVMGKEIKFLLHFVKESKQDESGMPNNRFLAERTGGTYSTLKVQPAELEDSGVYFCASSRQGVTDTQYFGPGTRLTVL.

A remark on this clone: No conserved phenylalanine or tryptophan is present at the end of the CDR3, so a read error is the likely explanation. V is TRBV6-1 and J is TRBJ1-5; no clear D gene. Trimming took off 7 bases at V and 3 bases at J, with 7 bases between the two ends. Germline V lookup: CDR1 MNHNS, CDR2 SASEGT. This CDR3 contains 12 residues. The CDR3 spells CASKGDNQPQHL. CDR3 in DNA: TGTGCCAGCAAGGGAGACAATCAGCCCCAGCATCTT.

The chain combines TRBV19 with TRBJ2-2; D is unclear. Germline lookup yields CDR1 LNHDA and CDR2 SQIVND (reference sequence). There are 13 residues in the CDR3. Deletions cut 7 bases from V and 2 bases from J, with 8 bases between. CDR3 in amino acids: CASTADNTGELFF. The CDR3 DNA reads as TGTGCCAGTACGGCGGATAACACCGGGGAGCTGTTTTTT.

The chain uses TRBV6-5 and TRBJ1-1; D perhaps matches TRBD1 (6 bases). The length of the CDR3 is 14 residues. The germline gives CDR1 MNHEY, CDR2 SVGAGI. Trimming removed 0 bases at V and 5 bases at J, with 10 bases between. The CDR3 region is CASSYSRGRTEAFF. CDR3 coding DNA: TGTGCCAGCAGTTACTCTCGGGGGCGAACTGAAGCTTTCTTT.

The rearrangement uses TRBV9 and TRBJ2-7; 9 bases are shared with TRBD1. The CDR3 totals 16 residues. Germline CDR1 is SGDLS and CDR2 is YYNGEE. V shed 1 base, J shed 5 bases, and the junction held 10 bases outside the gene matches. The CDR3 is CASSVLPGTGRHEQYF. The CDR3 region has the DNA TGTGCCAGCAGCGTACTACCCGGGACAGGGAGGCACGAGCAGTACTTC.

Here the CDR3 reads CASSPATSGFTDTQYF. CDR3 nucleotides: TGTGCCAGTAGTCCCGCGACTAGCGGTTTCACAGATACGCAGTATTTT. This chain joins TRBV19 and TRBJ2-3; 9 bases align to TRBD2. The trim removed 5 bases at V and 2 bases at J, leaving 8 bases unmatched. The CDR3 is 16 residues long. Germline V gene sequence: CDR1 LNHDA, CDR2 SQIVND (reference sequence).